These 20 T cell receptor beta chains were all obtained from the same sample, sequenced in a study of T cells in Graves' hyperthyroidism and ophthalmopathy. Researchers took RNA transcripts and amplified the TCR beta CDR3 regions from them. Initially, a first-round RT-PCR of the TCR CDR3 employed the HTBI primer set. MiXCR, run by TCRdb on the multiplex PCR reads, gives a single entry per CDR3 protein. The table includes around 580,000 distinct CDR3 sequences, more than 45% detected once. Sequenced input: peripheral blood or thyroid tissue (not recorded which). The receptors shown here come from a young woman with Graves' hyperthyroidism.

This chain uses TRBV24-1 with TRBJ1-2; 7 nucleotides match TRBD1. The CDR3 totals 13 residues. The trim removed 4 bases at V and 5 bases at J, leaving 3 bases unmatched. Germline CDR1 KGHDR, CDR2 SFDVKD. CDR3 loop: CATSDAGGYGYTF. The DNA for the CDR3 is TGTGCCACCAGTGACGCAGGGGGATATGGCTACACCTTC.

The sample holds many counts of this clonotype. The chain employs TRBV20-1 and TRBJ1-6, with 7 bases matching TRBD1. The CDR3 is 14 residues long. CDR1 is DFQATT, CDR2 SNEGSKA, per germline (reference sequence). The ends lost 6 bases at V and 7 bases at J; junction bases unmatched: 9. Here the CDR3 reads CSASRQGINSPLHF. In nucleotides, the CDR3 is TGCAGTGCCTCCCGACAGGGAATAAATTCACCCCTCCACTTT.

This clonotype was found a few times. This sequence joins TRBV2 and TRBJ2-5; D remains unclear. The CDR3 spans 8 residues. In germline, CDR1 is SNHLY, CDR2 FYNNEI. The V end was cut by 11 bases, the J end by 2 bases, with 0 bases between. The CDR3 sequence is CAQETQYF. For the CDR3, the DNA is TGTGCCCAAGAGACCCAGTACTTC.

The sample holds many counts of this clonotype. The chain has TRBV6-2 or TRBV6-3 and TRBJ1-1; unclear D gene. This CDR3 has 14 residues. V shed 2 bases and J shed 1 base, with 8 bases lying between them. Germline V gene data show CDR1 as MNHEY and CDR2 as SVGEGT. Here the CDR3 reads CASSYGIQNTEAFF. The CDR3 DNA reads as TGTGCCAGCAGTTACGGGATACAGAACACTGAAGCTTTCTTT.

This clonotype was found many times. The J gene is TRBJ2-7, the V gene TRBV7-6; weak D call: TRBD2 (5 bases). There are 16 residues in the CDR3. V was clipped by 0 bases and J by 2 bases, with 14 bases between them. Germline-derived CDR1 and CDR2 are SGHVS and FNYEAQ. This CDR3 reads CASSLAWAGSPYEQYF. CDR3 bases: TGTGCCAGCAGCTTAGCCTGGGCGGGCAGCCCCTACGAGCAGTACTTC. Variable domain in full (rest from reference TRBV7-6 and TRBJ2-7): GAGVSQSPRYKVTKRGQDVALRCDPISGHVSLYWYRQALGQGPEFLTYFNYEAQQDKSGLPNDRFSAERPEGSISTLTIQRTEQRDSAMYRCASSLAWAGSPYEQYFGPGTRLTVT.

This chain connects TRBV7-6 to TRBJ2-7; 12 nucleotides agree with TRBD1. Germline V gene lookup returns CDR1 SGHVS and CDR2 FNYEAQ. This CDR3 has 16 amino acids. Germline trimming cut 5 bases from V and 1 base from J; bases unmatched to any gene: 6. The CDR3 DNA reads TGTGCCAGCAGCAGGAGGGGACAGGGGGCATCCTACGAGCAGTACTTC. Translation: CASSRRGQGASYEQYF.

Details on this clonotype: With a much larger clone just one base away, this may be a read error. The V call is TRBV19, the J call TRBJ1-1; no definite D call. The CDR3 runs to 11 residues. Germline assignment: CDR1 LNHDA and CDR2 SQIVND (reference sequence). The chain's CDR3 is CGTGGWTETFF. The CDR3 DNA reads TGTGGGACGGGAGGGTGGACTGAAACTTTCTTT.

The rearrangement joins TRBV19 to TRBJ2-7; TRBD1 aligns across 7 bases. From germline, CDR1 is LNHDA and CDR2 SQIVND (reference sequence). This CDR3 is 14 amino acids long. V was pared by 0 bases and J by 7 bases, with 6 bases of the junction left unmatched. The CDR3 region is CASSIERRGREQYF. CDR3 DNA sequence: TGTGCCAGTAGTATAGAGCGCAGGGGGAGAGAGCAGTACTTC.

The CDR3 sequence is CSARHRESSGNTIYF. Written as DNA, the CDR3 is TGCAGTGCCCGACACCGTGAAAGCTCTGGAAACACCATATATTTT. The chain combines TRBV20-1 with TRBJ1-3; D not resolved. The CDR3 spans 15 residues. The germline V gene has CDR1 DFQATT and CDR2 SNEGSKA (reference sequence). The V gene lost 6 bases and the J gene lost 0 bases, with 15 bases spanning the gap.

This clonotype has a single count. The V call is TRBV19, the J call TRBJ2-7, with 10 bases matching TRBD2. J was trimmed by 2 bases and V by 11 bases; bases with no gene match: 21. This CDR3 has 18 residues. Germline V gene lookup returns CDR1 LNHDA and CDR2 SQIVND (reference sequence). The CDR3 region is CAEPVGLAEGGSPYEQYF. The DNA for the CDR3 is TGTGCCGAACCCGTCGGACTAGCGGAAGGAGGGTCGCCCTACGAGCAGTACTTC.

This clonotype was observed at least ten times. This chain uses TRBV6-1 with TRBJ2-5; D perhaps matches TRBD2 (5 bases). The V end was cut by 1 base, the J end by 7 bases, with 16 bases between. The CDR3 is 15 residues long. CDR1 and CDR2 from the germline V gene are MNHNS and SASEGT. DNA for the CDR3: TGTGCCAGCAGTGAAGGGCCGGGCGGGCGGTGGACCCAGTACTTC. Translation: CASSEGPGGRWTQYF.

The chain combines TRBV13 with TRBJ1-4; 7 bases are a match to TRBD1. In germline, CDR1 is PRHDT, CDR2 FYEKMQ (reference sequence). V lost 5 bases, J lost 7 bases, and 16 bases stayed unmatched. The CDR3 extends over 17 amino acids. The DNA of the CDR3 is TGTGCCAGCAGCCCAACAGGGGTCCTGTCCCAAGGTGAAAAACTGTTTTTT. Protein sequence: CASSPTGVLSQGEKLFF.

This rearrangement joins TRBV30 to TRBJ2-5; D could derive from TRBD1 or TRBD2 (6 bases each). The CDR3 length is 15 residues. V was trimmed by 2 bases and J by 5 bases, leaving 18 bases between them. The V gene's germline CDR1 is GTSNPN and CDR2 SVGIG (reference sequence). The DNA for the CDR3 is TGTGCCTGGAGTTATGTCTGGGGGGCTGGGGAGACCCAGTACTTC. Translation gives CAWSYVWGAGETQYF.

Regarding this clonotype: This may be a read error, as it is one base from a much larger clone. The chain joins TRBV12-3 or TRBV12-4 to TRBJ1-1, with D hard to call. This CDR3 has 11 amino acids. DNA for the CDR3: TGTGCCAGCGAGGAAAGGACTGGAGCTTTCTTT. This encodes CASEERTGAFF.

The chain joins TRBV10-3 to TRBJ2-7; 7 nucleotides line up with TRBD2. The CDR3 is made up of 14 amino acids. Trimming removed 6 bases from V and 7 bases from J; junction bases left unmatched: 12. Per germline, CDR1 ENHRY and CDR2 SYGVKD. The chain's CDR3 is CAIRPGVAGLEQYF. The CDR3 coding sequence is TGTGCCATCAGACCCGGGGTAGCGGGCTTGGAGCAGTACTTC.

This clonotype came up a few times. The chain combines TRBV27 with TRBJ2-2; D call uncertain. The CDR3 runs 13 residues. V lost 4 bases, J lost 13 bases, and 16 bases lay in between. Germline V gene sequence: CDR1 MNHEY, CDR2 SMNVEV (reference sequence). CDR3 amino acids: CASSSPHMVGLFF. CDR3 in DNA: TGTGCCAGCAGTTCCCCCCACATGGTTGGGCTGTTTTTT.

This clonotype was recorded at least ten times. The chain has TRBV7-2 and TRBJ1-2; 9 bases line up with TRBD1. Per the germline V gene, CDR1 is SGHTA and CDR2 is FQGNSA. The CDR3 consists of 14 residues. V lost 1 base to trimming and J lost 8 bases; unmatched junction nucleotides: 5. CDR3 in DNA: TGTGCCAGCAGCTTAGGGACAGGGGTTGGCGGCTACACCTTC. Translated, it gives CASSLGTGVGGYTF.

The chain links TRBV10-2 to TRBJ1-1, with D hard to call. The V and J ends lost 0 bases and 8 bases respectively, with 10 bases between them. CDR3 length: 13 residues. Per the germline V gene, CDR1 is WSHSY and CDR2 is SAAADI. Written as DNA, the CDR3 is TGCGCCAGCAGTGAGTCTTGGGAGGGAGAAGCTTTCTTT. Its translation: CASSESWEGEAFF.

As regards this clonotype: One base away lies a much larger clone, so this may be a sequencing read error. The CDR3 sequence: CASCEAGDGKLFF. CDR3 coding DNA: TGTGCCAGCTGCGAGGCGGGGGATGGAAAACTGTTTTTT. The J gene is TRBJ1-4, the V gene TRBV27; maybe TRBD1 (5 bases). CDR1 and CDR2 from the germline V gene are MNHEY and SMNVEV (reference sequence). The CDR3 spans 13 residues. The ends were cut back, 8 bases at V and 10 bases at J, with 17 bases in the middle.

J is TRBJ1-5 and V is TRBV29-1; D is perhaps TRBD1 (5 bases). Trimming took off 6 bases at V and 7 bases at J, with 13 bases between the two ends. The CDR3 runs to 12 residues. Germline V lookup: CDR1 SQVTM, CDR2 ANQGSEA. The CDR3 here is CSVSERGQPQHF. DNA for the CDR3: TGCAGCGTCTCTGAAAGGGGACAGCCCCAGCATTTT.